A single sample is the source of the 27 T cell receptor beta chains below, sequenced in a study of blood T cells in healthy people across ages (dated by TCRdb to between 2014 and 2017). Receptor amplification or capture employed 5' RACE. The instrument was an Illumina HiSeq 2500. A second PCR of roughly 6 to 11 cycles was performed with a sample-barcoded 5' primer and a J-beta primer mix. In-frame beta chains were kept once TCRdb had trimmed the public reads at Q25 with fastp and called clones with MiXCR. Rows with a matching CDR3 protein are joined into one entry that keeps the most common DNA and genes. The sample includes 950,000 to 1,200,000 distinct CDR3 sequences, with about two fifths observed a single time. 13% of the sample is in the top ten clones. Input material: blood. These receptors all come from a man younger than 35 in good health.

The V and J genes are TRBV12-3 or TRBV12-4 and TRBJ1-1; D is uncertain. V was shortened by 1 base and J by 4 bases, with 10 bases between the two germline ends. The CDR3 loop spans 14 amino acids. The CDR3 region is CASSLGVVGTEAFF. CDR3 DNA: TGTGCCAGCAGTTTAGGGGTTGTGGGCACTGAAGCTTTCTTT.

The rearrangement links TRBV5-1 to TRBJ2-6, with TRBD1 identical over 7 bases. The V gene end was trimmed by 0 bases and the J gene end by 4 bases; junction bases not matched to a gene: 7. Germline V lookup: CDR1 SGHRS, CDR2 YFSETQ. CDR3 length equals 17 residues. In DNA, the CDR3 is TGCGCCAGCAGCTTGGGGGGACAGCTGTCAGGGGCCAACGTCCTGACTTTC. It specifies CASSLGGQLSGANVLTF.

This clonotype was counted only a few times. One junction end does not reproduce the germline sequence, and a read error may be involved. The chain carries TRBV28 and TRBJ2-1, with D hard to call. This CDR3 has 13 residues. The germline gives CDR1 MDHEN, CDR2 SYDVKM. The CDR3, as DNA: TGTGCCAGCACCCTTACCTCCGACAATGAGCAGTTCTTC. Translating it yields CASTLTSDNEQFF. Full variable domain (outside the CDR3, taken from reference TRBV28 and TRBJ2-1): DVKVTQSSRYLVKRTGEKVFLECVQDMDHENMFWYRQDPGLGLRLIYFSYDVKMKEKGDIPEGYSVSREKKERFSLILESASTNQTSMYLCASTLTSDNEQFFGPGTRLTVL.

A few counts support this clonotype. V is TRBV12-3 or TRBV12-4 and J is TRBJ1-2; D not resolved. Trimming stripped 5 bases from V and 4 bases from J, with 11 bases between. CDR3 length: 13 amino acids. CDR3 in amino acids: CASSPRWGYGYTF. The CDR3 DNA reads TGTGCCAGCAGTCCACGGTGGGGCTATGGCTACACCTTC.

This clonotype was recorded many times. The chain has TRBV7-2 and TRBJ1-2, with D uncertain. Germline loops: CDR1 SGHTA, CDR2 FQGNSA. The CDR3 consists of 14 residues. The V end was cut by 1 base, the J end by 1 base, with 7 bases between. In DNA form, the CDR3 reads TGTGCCAGCAGCTTAGAACCAGATAACTATGGCTACACCTTC. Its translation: CASSLEPDNYGYTF. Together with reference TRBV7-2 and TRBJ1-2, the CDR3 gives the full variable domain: GAGVSQSPSNKVTEKGKDVELRCDPISGHTALYWYRQSLGQGLEFLIYFQGNSAPDKSGLPSDRFSAERTGGSVSTLTIQRTQQEDSAVYLCASSLEPDNYGYTFGSGTRLTVV.

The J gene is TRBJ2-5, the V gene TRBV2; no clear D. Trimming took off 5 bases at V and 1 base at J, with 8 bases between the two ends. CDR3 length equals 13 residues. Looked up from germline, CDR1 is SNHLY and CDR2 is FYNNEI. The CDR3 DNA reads TGTGCCAGCAGTCGCCACCCCCAAGAGACCCAGTACTTC. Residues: CASSRHPQETQYF.

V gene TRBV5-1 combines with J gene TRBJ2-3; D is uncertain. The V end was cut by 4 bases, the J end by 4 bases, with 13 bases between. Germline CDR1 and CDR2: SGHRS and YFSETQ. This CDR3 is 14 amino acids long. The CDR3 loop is CASSVASEADTQYF. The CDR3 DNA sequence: TGCGCCAGCAGCGTGGCCTCAGAGGCAGATACGCAGTATTTT.

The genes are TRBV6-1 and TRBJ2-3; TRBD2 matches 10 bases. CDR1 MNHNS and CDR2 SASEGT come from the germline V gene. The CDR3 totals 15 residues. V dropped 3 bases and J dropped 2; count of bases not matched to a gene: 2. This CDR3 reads CASSDGTSDTDTQYF. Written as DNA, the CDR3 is TGTGCCAGCAGTGACGGGACTAGCGACACAGATACGCAGTATTTT.

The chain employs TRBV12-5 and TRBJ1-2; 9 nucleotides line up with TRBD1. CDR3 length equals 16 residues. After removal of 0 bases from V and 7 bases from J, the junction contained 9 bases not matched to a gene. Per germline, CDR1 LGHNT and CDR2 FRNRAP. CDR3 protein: CASGLVPTGTGFGYTF. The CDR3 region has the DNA TGTGCTAGTGGTTTGGTACCAACCGGGACAGGGTTTGGCTACACCTTC.

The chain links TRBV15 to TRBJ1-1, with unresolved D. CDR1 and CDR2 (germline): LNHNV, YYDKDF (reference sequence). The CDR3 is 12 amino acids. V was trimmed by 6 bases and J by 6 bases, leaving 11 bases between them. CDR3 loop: CATSMGEAEAFF. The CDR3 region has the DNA TGTGCCACCAGTATGGGTGAGGCTGAAGCTTTCTTT.

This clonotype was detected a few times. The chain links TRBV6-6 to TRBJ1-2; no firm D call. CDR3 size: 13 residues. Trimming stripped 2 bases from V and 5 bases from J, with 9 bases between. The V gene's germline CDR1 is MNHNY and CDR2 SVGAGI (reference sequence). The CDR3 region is CASSYGVGYGYTF. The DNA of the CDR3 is TGTGCCAGCAGTTACGGGGTCGGGTATGGCTACACCTTC.

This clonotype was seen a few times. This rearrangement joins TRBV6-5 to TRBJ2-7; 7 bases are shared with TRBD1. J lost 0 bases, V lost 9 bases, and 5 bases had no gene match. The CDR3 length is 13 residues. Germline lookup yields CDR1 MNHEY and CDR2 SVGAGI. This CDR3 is CASKRDSSYEQYF. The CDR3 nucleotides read TGTGCCAGTAAACGGGACAGCTCCTACGAGCAGTACTTC.

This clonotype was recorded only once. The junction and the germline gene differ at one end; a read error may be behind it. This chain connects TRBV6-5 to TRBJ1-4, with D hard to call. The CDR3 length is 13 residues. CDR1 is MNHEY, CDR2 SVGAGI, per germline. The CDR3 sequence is CACSRGGIEKLFF. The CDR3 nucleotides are TGTGCCTGCAGCCGGGGTGGGATTGAAAAACTGTTTTTT.

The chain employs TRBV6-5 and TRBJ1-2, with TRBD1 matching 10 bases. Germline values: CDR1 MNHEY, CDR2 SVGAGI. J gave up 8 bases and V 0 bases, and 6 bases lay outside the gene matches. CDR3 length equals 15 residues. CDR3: CASSYSVTGGWGYTF. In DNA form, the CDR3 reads TGTGCCAGCAGTTACTCGGTGACAGGGGGCTGGGGCTACACCTTC.

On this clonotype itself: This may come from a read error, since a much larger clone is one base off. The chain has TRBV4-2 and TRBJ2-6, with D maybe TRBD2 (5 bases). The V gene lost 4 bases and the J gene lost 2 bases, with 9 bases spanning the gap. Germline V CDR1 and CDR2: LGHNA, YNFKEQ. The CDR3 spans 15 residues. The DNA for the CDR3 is TGTGCCAGCAGCCCACAGACTACTGGGGCCAACGTCCTGACTTTC. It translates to CASSPQTTGANVLTF.

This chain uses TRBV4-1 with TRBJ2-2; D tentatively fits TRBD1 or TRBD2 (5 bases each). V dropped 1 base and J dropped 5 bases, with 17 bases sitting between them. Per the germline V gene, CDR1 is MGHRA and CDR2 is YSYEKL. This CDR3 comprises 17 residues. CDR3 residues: CASSQVQGRDGTGELFF. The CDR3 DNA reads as TGCGCCAGCAGCCAAGTCCAGGGAAGGGACGGGACCGGGGAGCTGTTTTTT.

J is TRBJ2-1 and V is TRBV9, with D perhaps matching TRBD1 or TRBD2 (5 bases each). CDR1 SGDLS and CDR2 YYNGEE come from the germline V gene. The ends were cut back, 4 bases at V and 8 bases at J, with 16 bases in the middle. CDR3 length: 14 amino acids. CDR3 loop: CASSPDEGYYEQFF. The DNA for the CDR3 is TGTGCCAGCAGCCCAGATGAGGGGTACTATGAGCAGTTCTTC.

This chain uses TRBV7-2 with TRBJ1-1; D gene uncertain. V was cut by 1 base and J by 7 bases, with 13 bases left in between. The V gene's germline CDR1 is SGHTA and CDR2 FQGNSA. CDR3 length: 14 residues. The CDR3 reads CASSLEGTAVEAFF. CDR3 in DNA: TGTGCCAGCAGCTTAGAAGGAACGGCAGTTGAAGCTTTCTTT.

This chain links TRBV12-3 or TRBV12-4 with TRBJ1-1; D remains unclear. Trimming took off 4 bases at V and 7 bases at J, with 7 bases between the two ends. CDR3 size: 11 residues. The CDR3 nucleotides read TGTGCCAGCAGTTATGGAGATGAAGCTTTCTTT. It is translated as CASSYGDEAFF.

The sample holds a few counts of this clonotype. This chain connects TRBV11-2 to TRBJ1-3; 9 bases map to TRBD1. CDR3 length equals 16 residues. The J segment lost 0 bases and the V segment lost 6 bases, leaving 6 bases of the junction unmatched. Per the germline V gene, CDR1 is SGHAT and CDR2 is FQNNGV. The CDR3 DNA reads TGTGCCAGCAGGTCACACAGGGGGCCCTCTGGAAACACCATATATTTT. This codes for CASRSHRGPSGNTIYF.

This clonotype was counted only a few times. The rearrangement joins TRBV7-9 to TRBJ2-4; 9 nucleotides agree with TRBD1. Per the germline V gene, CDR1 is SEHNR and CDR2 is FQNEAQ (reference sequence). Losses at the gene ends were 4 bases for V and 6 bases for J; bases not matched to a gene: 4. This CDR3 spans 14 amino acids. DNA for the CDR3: TGTGCCAGCAGCTACGGGACAGGGAGAAACATTCAGTACTTC. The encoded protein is CASSYGTGRNIQYF.

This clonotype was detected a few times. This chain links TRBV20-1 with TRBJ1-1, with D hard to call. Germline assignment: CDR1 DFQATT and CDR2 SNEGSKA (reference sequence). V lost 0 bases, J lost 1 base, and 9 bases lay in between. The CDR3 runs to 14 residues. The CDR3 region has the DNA TGCAGTGCTAGAGATCATGTAGGGAACACTGAAGCTTTCTTT. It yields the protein CSARDHVGNTEAFF.

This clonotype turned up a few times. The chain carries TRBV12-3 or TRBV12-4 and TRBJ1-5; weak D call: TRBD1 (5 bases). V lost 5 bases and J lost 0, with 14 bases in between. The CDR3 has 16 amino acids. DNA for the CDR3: TGTGCCAGCAGTACCCGGACATATCTTAGCAATCAGCCCCAGCATTTT. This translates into CASSTRTYLSNQPQHF.

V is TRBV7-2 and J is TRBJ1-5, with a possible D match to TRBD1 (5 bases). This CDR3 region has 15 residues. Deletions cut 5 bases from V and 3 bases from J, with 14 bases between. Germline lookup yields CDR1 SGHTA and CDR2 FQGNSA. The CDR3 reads CASSDQGAINQPQHF. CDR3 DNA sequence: TGTGCCAGCAGCGACCAAGGGGCGATCAATCAGCCCCAGCATTTT.

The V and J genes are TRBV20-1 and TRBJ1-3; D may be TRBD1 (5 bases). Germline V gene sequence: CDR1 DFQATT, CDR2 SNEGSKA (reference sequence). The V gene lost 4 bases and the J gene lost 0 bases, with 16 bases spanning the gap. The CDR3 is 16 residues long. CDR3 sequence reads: CSANQRKQDSGNTIYF. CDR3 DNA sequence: TGCAGTGCTAACCAGAGAAAACAGGACTCTGGAAACACCATATATTTT.

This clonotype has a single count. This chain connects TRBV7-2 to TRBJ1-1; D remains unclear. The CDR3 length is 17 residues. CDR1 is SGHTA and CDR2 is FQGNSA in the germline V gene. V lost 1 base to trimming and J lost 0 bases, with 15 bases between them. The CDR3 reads CASSLEGGNGMNTEAFF. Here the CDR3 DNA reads TGTGCCAGCAGCTTAGAGGGTGGGAATGGGATGAACACTGAAGCTTTCTTT.

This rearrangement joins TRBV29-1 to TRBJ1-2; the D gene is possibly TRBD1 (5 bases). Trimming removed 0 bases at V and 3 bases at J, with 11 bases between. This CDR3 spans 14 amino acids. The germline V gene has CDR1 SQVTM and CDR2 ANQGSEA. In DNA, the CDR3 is TGCAGCGTTGAAGATGGTGCAGGGTACTATGGCTACACCTTC. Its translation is CSVEDGAGYYGYTF.